This T cell receptor beta chain was recovered during a study of T cell clonality in common variable immunodeficiency. Repertoires were generated with immunoSEQ multiplex PCR, while TCRdb's copy carries only in-frame clones and drops some. The repertoire consists of roughly 42,000 clones, none detected only once. This clone was picked up many times. Its antigen is currently unknown. Regarding the study as a whole: In common variable immunodeficiency, TCR beta chains reportedly carried fewer deletions and N-nucleotide insertions.

This TCR was sampled from a human donor with common variable immunodeficiency. Input material: peripheral blood mononuclear cells.

CDR3 amino acids: CAWSSFEDWRRYEQYF. The sequenced CDR3 bases are TGTGCCTGGAGTTCGTTCGAGGACTGGAGAAGGTACGAG. The chain has TRBV30 and TRBJ2-7; tentatively, D is TRBD2 (5 bases). The observed sequence ends 3 residues before the CDR3 terminus, with the missing tail filled in from the germline J gene. Germline CDR1 and CDR2: GTSNPN and SVGIG (reference sequence). This CDR3 region has 16 residues. V was pared by 2 bases and J by 4 bases, with 21 bases between.